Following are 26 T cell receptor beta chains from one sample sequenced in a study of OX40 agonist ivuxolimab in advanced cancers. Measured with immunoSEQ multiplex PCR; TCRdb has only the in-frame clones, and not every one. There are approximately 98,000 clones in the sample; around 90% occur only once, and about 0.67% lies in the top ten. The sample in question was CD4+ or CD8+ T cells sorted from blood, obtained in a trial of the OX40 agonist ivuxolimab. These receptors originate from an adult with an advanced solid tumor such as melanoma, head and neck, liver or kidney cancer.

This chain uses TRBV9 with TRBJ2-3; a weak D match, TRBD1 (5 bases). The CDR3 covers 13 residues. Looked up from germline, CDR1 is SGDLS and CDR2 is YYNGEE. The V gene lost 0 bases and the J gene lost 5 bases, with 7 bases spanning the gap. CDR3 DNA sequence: TGTGCCAGCAGCGTAGCTCAGGGAGATACGCAGTATTTT. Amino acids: CASSVAQGDTQYF.

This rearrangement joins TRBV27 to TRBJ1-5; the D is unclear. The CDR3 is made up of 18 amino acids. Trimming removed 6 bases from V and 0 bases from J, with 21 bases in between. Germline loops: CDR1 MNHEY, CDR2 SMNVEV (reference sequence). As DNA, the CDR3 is TGTGCCAGCAGCGTTCGGGGAGAAAGGATTAATAGCAATCAGCCCCAGCATTTT. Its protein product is CASSVRGERINSNQPQHF.

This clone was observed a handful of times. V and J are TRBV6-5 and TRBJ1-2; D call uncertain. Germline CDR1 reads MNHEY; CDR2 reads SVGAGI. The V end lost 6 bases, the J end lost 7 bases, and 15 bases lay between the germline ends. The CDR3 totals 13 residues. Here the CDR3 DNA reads TGTGCCAGCAGCTCCGTCGGGTCTCCTGGCTACACCTTC. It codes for CASSSVGSPGYTF.

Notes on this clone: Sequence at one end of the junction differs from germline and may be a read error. The CDR3 coding sequence is TGTGCTAGCAGCTTAGGGGGGACTAGCGGGAGATGGGAGACCCAGTACTTC. Amino acid sequence: CASSLGGTSGRWETQYF. The chain uses TRBV7-7 and TRBJ2-5; TRBD2 matches 14 bases. Germline-derived CDR1 and CDR2 are SSHAT and FNYEAQ (reference sequence). This CDR3 is built from 17 residues.

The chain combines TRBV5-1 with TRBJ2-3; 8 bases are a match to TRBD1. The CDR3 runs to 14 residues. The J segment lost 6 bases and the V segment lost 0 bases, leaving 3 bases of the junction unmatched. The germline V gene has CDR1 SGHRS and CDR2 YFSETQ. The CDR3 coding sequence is TGCGCCAGCAGCTTGGTTAGGACAGGGGATACGCAGTATTTT. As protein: CASSLVRTGDTQYF.

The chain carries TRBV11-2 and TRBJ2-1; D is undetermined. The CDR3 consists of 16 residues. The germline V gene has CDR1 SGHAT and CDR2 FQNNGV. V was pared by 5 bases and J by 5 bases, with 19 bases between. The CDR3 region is CASSALDWVRDNEQFF. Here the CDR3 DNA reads TGTGCCAGCAGCGCCCTTGACTGGGTTAGGGACAATGAGCAGTTCTTC.

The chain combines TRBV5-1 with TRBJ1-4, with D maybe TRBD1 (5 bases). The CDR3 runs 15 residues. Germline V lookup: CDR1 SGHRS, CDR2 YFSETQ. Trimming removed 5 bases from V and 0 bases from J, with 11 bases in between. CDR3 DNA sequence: TGCGCCAGCAGTCTTGACAGACCAACTAATGAAAAACTGTTTTTT. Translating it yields CASSLDRPTNEKLFF.

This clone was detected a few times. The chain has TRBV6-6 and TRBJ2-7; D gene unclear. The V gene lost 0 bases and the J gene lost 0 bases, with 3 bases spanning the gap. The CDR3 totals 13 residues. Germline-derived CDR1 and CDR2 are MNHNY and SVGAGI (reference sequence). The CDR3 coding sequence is TGTGCCAGCAGTTACTCCAGCTCCTACGAGCAGTACTTC. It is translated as CASSYSSSYEQYF.

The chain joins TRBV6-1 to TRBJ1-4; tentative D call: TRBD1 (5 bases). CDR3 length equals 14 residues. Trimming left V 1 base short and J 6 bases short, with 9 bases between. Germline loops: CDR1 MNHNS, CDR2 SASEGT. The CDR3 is CASSEGGNYEKLFF. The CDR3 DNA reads TGTGCCAGCAGTGAAGGGGGGAATTATGAAAAACTGTTTTTT.

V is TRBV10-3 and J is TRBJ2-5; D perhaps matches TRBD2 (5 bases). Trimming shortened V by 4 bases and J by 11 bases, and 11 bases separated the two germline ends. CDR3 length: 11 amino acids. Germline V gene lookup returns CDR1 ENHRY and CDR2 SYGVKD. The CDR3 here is CAISVGEEQYF. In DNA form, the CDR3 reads TGTGCCATCAGTGTGGGAGAAGAGCAGTACTTC.

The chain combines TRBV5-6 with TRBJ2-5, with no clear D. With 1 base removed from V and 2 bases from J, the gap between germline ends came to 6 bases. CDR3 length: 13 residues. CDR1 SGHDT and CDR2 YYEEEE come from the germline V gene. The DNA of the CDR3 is TGTGCCAGCAGCTTGTGGTCTCAAGAGACCCAGTACTTC. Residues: CASSLWSQETQYF. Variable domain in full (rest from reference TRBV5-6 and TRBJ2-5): DAGVTQSPTHLIKTRGQQVTLRCSPKSGHDTVSWYQQALGQGPQFIFQYYEEEERQRGNFPDRFSGHQFPNYSSELNVNALLLGDSALYLCASSLWSQETQYFGPGTRLLVL.

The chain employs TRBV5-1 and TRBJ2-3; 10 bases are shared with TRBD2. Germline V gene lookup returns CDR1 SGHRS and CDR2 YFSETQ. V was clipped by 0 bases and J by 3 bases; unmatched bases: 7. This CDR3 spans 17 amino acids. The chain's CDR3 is CASSLDPAGGGTDTQYF. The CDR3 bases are TGCGCCAGCAGCTTGGATCCAGCGGGAGGGGGAACAGATACGCAGTATTTT.

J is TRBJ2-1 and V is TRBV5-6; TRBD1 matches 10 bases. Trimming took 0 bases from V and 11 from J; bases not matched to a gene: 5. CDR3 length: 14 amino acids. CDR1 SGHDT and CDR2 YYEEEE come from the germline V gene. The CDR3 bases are TGTGCCAGCAGCTTGGCGGGGACAGGGGTTCAGCAGTTCTTC. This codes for CASSLAGTGVQQFF.

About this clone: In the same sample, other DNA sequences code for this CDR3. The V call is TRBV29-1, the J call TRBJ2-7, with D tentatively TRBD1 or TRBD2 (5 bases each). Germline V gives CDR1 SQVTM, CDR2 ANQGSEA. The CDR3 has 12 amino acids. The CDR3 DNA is TGCAGTGCTGGGACGGCTTCCTACGAGCAGTACTTC. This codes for CSAGTASYEQYF.

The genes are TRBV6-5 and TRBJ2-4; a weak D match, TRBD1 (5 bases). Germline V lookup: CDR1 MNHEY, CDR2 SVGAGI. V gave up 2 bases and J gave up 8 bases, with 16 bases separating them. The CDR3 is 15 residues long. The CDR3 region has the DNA TGTGCCAGCAGTTACCCAAGGGGCCAATTTTACATTCAGTACTTC. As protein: CASSYPRGQFYIQYF.

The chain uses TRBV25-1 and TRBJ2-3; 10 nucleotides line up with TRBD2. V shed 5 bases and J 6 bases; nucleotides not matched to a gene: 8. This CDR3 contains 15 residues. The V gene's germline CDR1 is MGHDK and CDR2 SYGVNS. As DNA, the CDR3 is TGTGCCAGCAGTCGGACTAGCGGAAGAGTGGATACGCAGTATTTT. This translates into CASSRTSGRVDTQYF.

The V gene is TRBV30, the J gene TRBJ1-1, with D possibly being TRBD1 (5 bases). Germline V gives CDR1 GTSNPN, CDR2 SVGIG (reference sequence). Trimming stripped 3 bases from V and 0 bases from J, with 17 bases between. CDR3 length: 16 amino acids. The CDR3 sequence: CAWSAKRQLMNTEAFF. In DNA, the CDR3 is TGTGCCTGGAGCGCTAAGAGACAGTTAATGAACACTGAAGCTTTCTTT.

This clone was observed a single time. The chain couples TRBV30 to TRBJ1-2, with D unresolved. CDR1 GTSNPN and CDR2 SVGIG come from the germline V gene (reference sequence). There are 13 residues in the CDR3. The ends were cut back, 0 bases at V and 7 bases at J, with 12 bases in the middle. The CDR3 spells CAWSVTVAGGYTF. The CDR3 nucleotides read TGTGCCTGGAGTGTAACCGTGGCGGGTGGCTACACCTTC.

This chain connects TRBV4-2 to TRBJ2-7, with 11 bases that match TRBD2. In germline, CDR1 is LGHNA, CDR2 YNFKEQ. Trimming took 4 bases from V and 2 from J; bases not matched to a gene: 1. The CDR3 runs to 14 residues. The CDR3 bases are TGTGCCAGCAGCCGGACTAGCGGGCCCTACGAGCAGTACTTC. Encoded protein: CASSRTSGPYEQYF.

The CDR3 region has the DNA TGTGCCACCAGCAGGGACCCACAAGGCAATCAGCCCCAGCATTTT. Protein sequence: CATSRDPQGNQPQHF. The chain combines TRBV15 with TRBJ1-5; no clear D gene. CDR1 and CDR2 (germline): LNHNV, YYDKDF (reference sequence). CDR3 length: 15 amino acids. V lost 3 bases to trimming and J lost 2 bases, with 11 bases between them.

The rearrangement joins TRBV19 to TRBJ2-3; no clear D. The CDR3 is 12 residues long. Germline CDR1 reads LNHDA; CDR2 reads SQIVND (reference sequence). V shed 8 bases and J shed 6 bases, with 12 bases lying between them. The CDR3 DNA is TGTGCCAGTTCTGACCTGGGCGATACGCAGTATTTT. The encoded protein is CASSDLGDTQYF.

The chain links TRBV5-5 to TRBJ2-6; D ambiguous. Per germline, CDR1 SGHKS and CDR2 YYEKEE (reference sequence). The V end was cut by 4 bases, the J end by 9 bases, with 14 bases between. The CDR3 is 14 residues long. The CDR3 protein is CASSDNQWGNVLTF. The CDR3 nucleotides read TGTGCCAGCAGCGATAATCAATGGGGCAACGTCCTGACTTTC. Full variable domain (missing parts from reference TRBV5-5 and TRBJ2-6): DAGVTQSPTHLIKTRGQQVTLRCSPISGHKSVSWYQQVLGQGPQFIFQYYEKEERGRGNFPDRFSARQFPNYSSELNVNALLLGDSALYLCASSDNQWGNVLTFGAGSRLTVL.

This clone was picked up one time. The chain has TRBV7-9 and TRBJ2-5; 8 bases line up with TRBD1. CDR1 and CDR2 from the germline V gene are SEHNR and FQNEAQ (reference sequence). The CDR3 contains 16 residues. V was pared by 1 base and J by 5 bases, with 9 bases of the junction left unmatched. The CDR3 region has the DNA TGTGCCAGCAGCTTAGGCAGACGGACAGGGAGGGAGACCCAGTACTTC. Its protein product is CASSLGRRTGRETQYF.

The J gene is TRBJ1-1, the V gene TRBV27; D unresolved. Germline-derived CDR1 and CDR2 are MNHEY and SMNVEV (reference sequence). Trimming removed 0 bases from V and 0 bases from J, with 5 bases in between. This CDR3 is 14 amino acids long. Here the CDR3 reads CASSLSDLNTEAFF. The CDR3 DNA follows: TGTGCCAGCAGTTTATCAGACCTGAACACTGAAGCTTTCTTT.

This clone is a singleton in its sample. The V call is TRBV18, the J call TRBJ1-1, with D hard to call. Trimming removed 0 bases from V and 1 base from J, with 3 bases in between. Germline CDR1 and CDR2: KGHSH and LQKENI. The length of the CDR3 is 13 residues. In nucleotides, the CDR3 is TGTGCCAGCTCACCACCCCAGAACACTGAAGCTTTCTTT. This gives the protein CASSPPQNTEAFF.

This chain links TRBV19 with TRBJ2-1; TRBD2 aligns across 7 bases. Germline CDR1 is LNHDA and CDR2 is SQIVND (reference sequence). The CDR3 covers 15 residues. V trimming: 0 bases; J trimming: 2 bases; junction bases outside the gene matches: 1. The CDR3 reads CASSIEGLPYNEQFF. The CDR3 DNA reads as TGTGCCAGTAGTATAGAGGGACTACCCTACAATGAGCAGTTCTTC.